The 10 T cell receptor beta chains given below trace back to one sample, sequenced in a study of T cell repertoires in cytomegalovirus infection. These receptors are not linked to any known antigen. TCRdb ran MiXCR on the reads and lists one entry per CDR3 protein. This sample has about 900,000 distinct CDR3 sequences, with 30% to 40% found just once. This specimen was cultured CD8+ T cells from PBMCs, taken from culture after CMV antigen stimulation. The source of these receptors is a human donor in good health (CMV status not recorded). Some clones in this sample may be carry-over from other donors' samples.

Comment on this clonotype: A much larger clone differs by one base, so this may be a read error. This chain connects TRBV7-8 to TRBJ2-5; D gene unclear. Trimming left V 3 bases short and J 3 bases short, with 23 bases between. This CDR3 comprises 18 residues. The germline CDR1 and CDR2 sequences are SGHVS and FQNEAQ. The CDR3 region has the DNA TGTGCCAGCAGCTTCCTGATAGAGACATCCGATTACAAAGAGACCCAGTACTTC. This sequence encodes CASSFLIETSDYKETQYF. The full variable domain, its missing parts supplied by reference TRBV7-8 and TRBJ2-5, is GAGVSQSPRYKVAKRGQDVALRCDPISGHVSLFWYQQALGQGPEFLTYFQNEAQLDKSGLPSDRFFAERPEGSVSTLKIQRTQQEDSAVYLCASSFLIETSDYKETQYFGPGTRLLVL.

This clonotype was seen a handful of times. The V and J genes are TRBV7-9 and TRBJ2-1; D is perhaps TRBD1 (5 bases). The CDR3 totals 11 residues. The V gene's germline CDR1 is SEHNR and CDR2 FQNEAQ (reference sequence). With 10 bases removed from V and 6 bases from J, the gap between germline ends came to 10 bases. CDR3 nucleotides: TGTGCCACGACAGCTACCAATGAGCAGTTCTTC. Its protein is CATTATNEQFF.

J is TRBJ2-5 and V is TRBV6-2 or TRBV6-3; D gene ambiguous. Per germline, CDR1 MNHEY and CDR2 SVGEGT. The CDR3 runs 15 residues. The germline V and J ends were trimmed by 4 bases and 4 bases, with 16 bases remaining between them. CDR3 protein: CASSSFNGGVETQYF. DNA of the CDR3: TGTGCCAGCAGTTCCTTTAACGGTGGGGTAGAGACCCAGTACTTC.

This clonotype was observed a few times. This chain links TRBV12-3 or TRBV12-4 with TRBJ2-1; D call uncertain. CDR3 length: 15 residues. V was cut by 5 bases and J by 2 bases, with 13 bases left in between. The CDR3 is CASSPEWAPYNEQFF. CDR3 in DNA: TGTGCCAGCAGTCCAGAGTGGGCTCCCTACAATGAGCAGTTCTTC.

The chain joins TRBV27 to TRBJ2-2; D is uncertain. Germline lookup yields CDR1 MNHEY and CDR2 SMNVEV (reference sequence). This CDR3 spans 15 amino acids. Trimming took 0 bases from V and 5 from J, leaving 10 bases between them. DNA of the CDR3: TGTGCCAGCAGTTTATCCCCACTTGGGACCGGGGAGCTGTTTTTT. Its protein product is CASSLSPLGTGELFF.

In regard to this clonotype: One junction end does not reproduce the germline sequence, and a read error may be involved. V is TRBV7-9 and J is TRBJ1-1; no clear D gene. Per the germline V gene, CDR1 is SEHNR and CDR2 is FQNEAQ (reference sequence). The CDR3 spans 13 residues. This CDR3 is CVSTVGANTEAFF. In nucleotides, the CDR3 is TGTGTCAGCACTGTCGGAGCAAACACTGAAGCTTTCTTT.

In its sample, this clonotype was seen many times. The chain has TRBV4-1 and TRBJ1-4, with D possibly TRBD1 on 5 matching bases. The V gene lost 0 bases and the J gene lost 2 bases, with 10 bases spanning the gap. This CDR3 contains 16 residues. Looked up from germline, CDR1 is MGHRA and CDR2 is YSYEKL. CDR3 amino acids: CASSQDGHFTNEKLFF. The CDR3 DNA is TGCGCCAGCAGCCAAGACGGACACTTCACTAATGAAAAACTGTTTTTT.

The chain uses TRBV6-6 and TRBJ1-5; TRBD1 aligns across 7 bases. This CDR3 has 17 amino acids. CDR1 MNHNY and CDR2 SVGAGI come from the germline V gene (reference sequence). The junction had 7 bases not matched to a gene; V was cut back by 0 bases and J by 2 bases. Here the CDR3 reads CASSYSVPGGRNQPQHF. CDR3 bases: TGTGCCAGCAGTTACTCCGTCCCAGGGGGTCGCAATCAGCCCCAGCATTTT.

The chain recombines TRBV28 with TRBJ1-6, with D possibly matching TRBD1 (5 bases). Germline CDR1 is MDHEN and CDR2 is SYDVKM. The ends were cut back, 3 bases at V and 7 bases at J, with 10 bases in the middle. This CDR3 comprises 14 residues. The CDR3 here is CASSFPRGNSPLHF. For the CDR3, the DNA is TGTGCCAGCAGTTTCCCTCGGGGCAATTCACCCCTCCACTTT.

V usage is TRBV20-1 and J usage is TRBJ2-7; 8 bases are a match to TRBD1. The CDR3 covers 15 residues. Germline V gene sequence: CDR1 DFQATT, CDR2 SNEGSKA (reference sequence). After removal of 6 bases from V and 5 bases from J, the junction contained 15 bases not matched to a gene. In DNA, the CDR3 is TGCAGTGCGGTCGGAGGGGGACAGGATATCGACGAGCAGTACTTC. Its protein is CSAVGGGQDIDEQYF.